One sample yielded the 10 T cell receptor beta chains listed below, sequenced in a study of T cells in tumors after PD-1 blockade. Sequencing used immunoSEQ multiplex PCR; TCRdb keeps in-frame clones, though not all of them. The table lists about 15,000 clones, around 68% of them singletons. Material: tumor tissue, obtained after anti-PD-1 treatment. Receptors were obtained from a human donor with cutaneous squamous cell carcinoma.

The chain has TRBV6-5 and TRBJ1-1; D call uncertain. CDR1 is MNHEY and CDR2 is SVGAGI in the germline V gene. V lost 6 bases and J 5 bases, leaving 19 bases between the germline ends. The CDR3 is 15 amino acids. The CDR3: CASSTEDVGWTEAFF. CDR3 coding DNA: TGTGCCAGCAGCACCGAAGACGTGGGGTGGACTGAAGCTTTCTTT.

The chain has TRBV30 and TRBJ1-2, with D possibly matching TRBD1 (5 bases). CDR3 length equals 12 residues. V lost 4 bases and J 8 bases, leaving 14 bases between the germline ends. Germline-derived CDR1 and CDR2 are GTSNPN and SVGIG (reference sequence). The CDR3 protein is CAWTSGGGGYTF. CDR3 DNA: TGTGCCTGGACCTCCGGGGGGGGAGGCTACACCTTC. The full variable domain, rest sourced from reference TRBV30 and TRBJ1-2, is SQTIHQWPATLVQPVGSPLSLECTVEGTSNPNLYWYRQAAGRGLQLLFYSVGIGQISSEVPQNLSASRPQDRQFILSSKKLLLSDSGFYLCAWTSGGGGYTFGSGTRLTVV.

This chain joins TRBV4-2 and TRBJ1-6; tentative D call: TRBD1 (5 bases). Germline V CDR1 and CDR2: LGHNA, YNFKEQ. Trimming removed 0 bases at V and 7 bases at J, with 13 bases between. CDR3 size: 16 residues. As DNA, the CDR3 is TGTGCCAGCAGCCAAGAAACCCAGGGCACAAATTCACCCCTCCACTTT. It translates to CASSQETQGTNSPLHF.

The gene calls are TRBV7-2 and TRBJ2-3; tentatively, D is TRBD1 or TRBD2 (5 bases each). The germline gives CDR1 SGHTA, CDR2 FQGNSA. The V and J ends lost 5 bases and 0 bases respectively, with 12 bases between them. The CDR3 runs 15 residues. CDR3 amino acids: CASSPLGDSTDTQYF. The CDR3 nucleotides read TGTGCCAGCAGCCCCCTGGGGGACAGCACAGATACGCAGTATTTT.

This clone was counted a few times. The rearrangement links TRBV7-3 to TRBJ1-1, with D uncertain. The CDR3 covers 13 residues. Germline assignment: CDR1 SGHTA and CDR2 FQGTGA. V was clipped by 5 bases and J by 5 bases, with 12 bases between them. The CDR3 bases are TGTGCCAGCAGCCCCTCGAGCACTACTGAAGCTTTCTTT. This translates into CASSPSSTTEAFF. The whole variable domain, remainder taken from reference TRBV7-3 and TRBJ1-1, is GAGVSQTPSNKVTEKGKYVELRCDPISGHTALYWYRQSLGQGPEFLIYFQGTGAADDSGLPNDRFFAVRPEGSVSTLKIQRTERGDSAVYLCASSPSSTTEAFFGQGTRLTVV.

This clone was seen just once. The chain uses TRBV7-9 and TRBJ2-3, with D possibly matching TRBD2 (5 bases). The V end was cut by 1 base, the J end by 2 bases, with 7 bases between. This CDR3 is 14 amino acids long. Germline lookup yields CDR1 SEHNR and CDR2 FQNEAQ (reference sequence). In DNA, the CDR3 is TGTGCCAGCAGCTTAGAGCGGACCACAGATACGCAGTATTTT. Translation: CASSLERTTDTQYF. The full variable domain, in which reference TRBV7-9 and TRBJ2-3 provide the parts outside the CDR3, is DTGVSQNPRHKITKRGQNVTFRCDPISEHNRLYWYRQTLGQGPEFLTYFQNEAQLEKSRLLSDRFSAERPKGSFSTLEIQRTEQGDSAMYLCASSLERTTDTQYFGPGTRLTVL.

This chain joins TRBV6-2 or TRBV6-3 and TRBJ2-3; D not certain. The CDR3 length is 16 residues. V was shortened by 0 bases and J by 3 bases, with 13 bases between the two germline ends. Germline V gene data show CDR1 as MNHEY and CDR2 as SVGEGT. DNA for the CDR3: TGTGCCAGCAGTTACTCGACGATTAGCCCGACAGATACGCAGTATTTT. Its translation: CASSYSTISPTDTQYF.

This clone was counted between two and nine times. This chain links TRBV4-1 with TRBJ1-4; D gene unclear. The germline CDR1 and CDR2 sequences are MGHRA and YSYEKL. This CDR3 has 16 residues. The V end was cut by 1 base, the J end by 3 bases, with 12 bases between. CDR3 nucleotides: TGCGCCAGCAGCCAAGGGACCCGGTGGTCTAATGAAAAACTGTTTTTT. Protein: CASSQGTRWSNEKLFF.

This chain connects TRBV5-1 to TRBJ2-2; 13 nucleotides agree with TRBD2. Per the germline V gene, CDR1 is SGHRS and CDR2 is YFSETQ. The CDR3 totals 16 residues. V lost 5 bases, J lost 0 bases, and 1 base stayed unmatched. CDR3 sequence: CASSGTSGANTGELFF. As DNA, the CDR3 is TGCGCCAGCAGTGGGACTAGCGGGGCGAACACCGGGGAGCTGTTTTTT.

The genes are TRBV3-1 (or the pseudogene TRBV3-2) and TRBJ2-6; D is ambiguous. The germline CDR1 and CDR2 sequences are LGHDT and YNNKEL (reference sequence). The CDR3 is made up of 17 amino acids. Trimming removed 4 bases from V and 0 bases from J, with 13 bases in between. The CDR3 nucleotides are TGTGCCAGCAGCCTTGTCCGGGCAGTCTCTGGGGCCAACGTCCTGACTTTC. Translation: CASSLVRAVSGANVLTF.